These 13 T cell receptor beta chains originate from one sample sequenced in a study of radiotherapy plus CTLA-4 blockade in lung cancer (dated by TCRdb to the late 2010s). Library creation used the immunoSEQ multiplex PCR assay. Not all clones reach the TCRdb copy of this immuneACCESS table, which keeps in-frame sequences only. Checked studies attribute under half of the gap to unresolved V genes and leave the rest unexplained. The sample profile shows tens of thousands of clones; 83% of them were found once. The ten biggest clones cover roughly 0.84% of the sample. This specimen was peripheral blood, taken from a patient treated with radiotherapy plus ipilimumab. The receptors here all came from a human donor with non-small cell lung cancer who had stable disease on radiotherapy plus ipilimumab.

Comments on this clone: Germline and junction disagree at one end, which may indicate a read error. The chain recombines TRBV28 with TRBJ2-7; a weak D match, TRBD1 (5 bases). The CDR3 consists of 12 residues. Germline V CDR1 and CDR2: MDHEN, SYDVKM. CDR3 in DNA: TGTGCCGGCAGTTTTGGCAGGGAACAGCAGTACTTC. It yields the protein CAGSFGREQQYF. The full variable domain, in which reference TRBV28 and TRBJ2-7 provide the parts outside the CDR3, is DVKVTQSSRYLVKRTGEKVFLECVQDMDHENMFWYRQDPGLGLRLIYFSYDVKMKEKGDIPEGYSVSREKKERFSLILESASTNQTSMYLCAGSFGREQQYFGPGTRLTVT.

The chain uses TRBV2 and TRBJ1-5; 9 nucleotides align to TRBD1. V shed 6 bases, J shed 2 bases, and the junction held 8 bases outside the gene matches. The germline V gene has CDR1 SNHLY and CDR2 FYNNEI. This CDR3 has 16 residues. The CDR3, as DNA: TGTGCCAGCAGGGGCCACAGGGGGCAGGGCAATCAGCCCCAGCATTTT. Translation: CASRGHRGQGNQPQHF.

V usage is TRBV6-1 and J usage is TRBJ2-7, with TRBD1 as a possible D gene (6 bases). Germline V gene lookup returns CDR1 MNHNS and CDR2 SASEGT. V was cut by 7 bases and J by 2 bases, with 15 bases left in between. The CDR3 loop spans 14 amino acids. The CDR3 loop reads CASTEQGPTYEQYF. The CDR3 bases are TGTGCCAGCACCGAACAGGGCCCAACCTACGAGCAGTACTTC.

The CDR3 protein is CASSGGDRGHYEQYF. In DNA form, the CDR3 reads TGTGCCAGCAGTGGCGGAGACAGGGGACACTACGAGCAGTACTTC. The V gene is TRBV2, the J gene TRBJ2-7; 8 bases agree with TRBD1. The germline gives CDR1 SNHLY, CDR2 FYNNEI. The CDR3 covers 15 residues. Germline trimming cut 4 bases from V and 3 bases from J; bases unmatched to any gene: 8. The variable domain in full, with the rest retrieved from reference TRBV2 and TRBJ2-7, is EPEVTQTPSHQVTQMGQEVILRCVPISNHLYFYWYRQILGQKVEFLVSFYNNEISEKSEIFDDQFSVERPDGSNFTLKIRSTKLEDSAMYFCASSGGDRGHYEQYFGPGTRLTVT.

V gene TRBV18 combines with J gene TRBJ1-2; D unresolved. The germline gives CDR1 KGHSH, CDR2 LQKENI. V lost 2 bases, J lost 6 bases, and 7 bases lay in between. This CDR3 is 12 amino acids long. CDR3 sequence reads: CASSPRADGYTF. The CDR3, as DNA: TGTGCCAGCTCACCAAGGGCGGATGGCTACACCTTC.

Remarks on this clone: Mismatch with germline at one junction end may stem from a read error. The chain has TRBV28 and TRBJ2-2; D is unresolved. Germline V gene data show CDR1 as MDHEN and CDR2 as SYDVKM. The CDR3 loop spans 12 amino acids. This CDR3 is CVSSGDTGELFF. CDR3 nucleotide sequence: TGTGTCAGCAGTGGGGACACCGGGGAGCTGTTTTTT.

This sequence joins TRBV6-6 and TRBJ1-2; maybe TRBD1 (5 bases). V was trimmed by 8 bases and J by 6 bases, leaving 19 bases between them. The length of the CDR3 is 14 residues. Per germline, CDR1 MNHNY and CDR2 SVGAGI (reference sequence). CDR3 nucleotides: TGTGCCAGCTCCCGGGACGGTGCGAGGGATGGCTACACCTTC. Translating gives CASSRDGARDGYTF.

This clone was seen more than once but under ten times. The rearrangement uses TRBV5-1 and TRBJ2-3, with TRBD2 matching 9 bases. The length of the CDR3 is 16 residues. V shed 0 bases, J shed 5 bases, and the junction held 7 bases outside the gene matches. CDR1 is SGHRS and CDR2 is YFSETQ in the germline V gene. CDR3 in amino acids: CASSLEGREGIDTQYF. DNA of the CDR3: TGCGCCAGCAGCTTGGAAGGGCGGGAGGGGATAGATACGCAGTATTTT.

This chain's CDR3 is CASMRSSNYGYTF. The CDR3 nucleotides are TGTGCCAGCATGCGGAGCTCTAACTATGGCTACACCTTC. The chain recombines TRBV6-1 with TRBJ1-2; no clear D gene. Germline-derived CDR1 and CDR2 are MNHNS and SASEGT. Between the trimmed V and J ends, which lost 7 bases and 0 bases, there was a span of 9 bases. The CDR3 is 13 amino acids.

This rearrangement joins TRBV5-1 to TRBJ1-1; D uncertain. The CDR3 is 18 residues long. The V end lost 0 bases, the J end lost 4 bases, and 22 bases lay between the germline ends. Germline assignment: CDR1 SGHRS and CDR2 YFSETQ. The DNA for the CDR3 is TGCGCCAGCAGCTTGGATGTCTGGTCGTCTTCGTCAGGCACTGAAGCTTTCTTT. The encoded protein is CASSLDVWSSSSGTEAFF.

The rearrangement links TRBV18 to TRBJ2-4, with D perhaps assigned TRBD1 or TRBD2 (5 bases each). The V gene lost 2 bases and the J gene lost 0 bases, with 11 bases spanning the gap. Germline-derived CDR1 and CDR2 are KGHSH and LQKENI. This CDR3 contains 16 residues. CDR3: CASSPGTVLAKNIQYF. CDR3 nucleotide sequence: TGTGCCAGCTCACCAGGGACGGTACTAGCCAAAAACATTCAGTACTTC.

The chain carries TRBV30 and TRBJ1-5; a possible D gene is TRBD1 (5 bases). In germline, CDR1 is GTSNPN, CDR2 SVGIG (reference sequence). Trimming removed 1 base at V and 2 bases at J, with 9 bases between. CDR3 length: 14 residues. The CDR3 is CAWSDGGGNQPQHF. In DNA, the CDR3 is TGTGCCTGGAGTGATGGGGGAGGCAATCAGCCCCAGCATTTT.

The chain carries TRBV11-3 and TRBJ1-2; tentatively, D is TRBD1 (6 bases). V lost 5 bases and J 4 bases, leaving 14 bases between the germline ends. The CDR3 extends over 14 amino acids. Germline assignment: CDR1 SGHNT and CDR2 YENEEA. CDR3 nucleotide sequence: TGTGCCAGCAGCAACCCACAGGGCGGCTATGGCTACACCTTC. Translation gives CASSNPQGGYGYTF.